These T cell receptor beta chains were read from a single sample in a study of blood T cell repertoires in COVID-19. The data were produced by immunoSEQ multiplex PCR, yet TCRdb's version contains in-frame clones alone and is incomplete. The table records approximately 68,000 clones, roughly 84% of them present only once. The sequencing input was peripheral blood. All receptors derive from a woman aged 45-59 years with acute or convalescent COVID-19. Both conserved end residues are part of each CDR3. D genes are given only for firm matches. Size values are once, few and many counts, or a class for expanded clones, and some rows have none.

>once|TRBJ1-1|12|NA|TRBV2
CASSEQATEAFF
TGTGCCAGCAGCGAACAGGCTACTGAAGCTTTCTTT
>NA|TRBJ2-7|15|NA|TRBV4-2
CASSQEFRGSDEQYF
TGTGCCAGCAGCCAAGAGTTCAGGGGAAGCGACGAGCAGTACTTC
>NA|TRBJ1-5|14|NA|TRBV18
CASSPITGNQPQHF
TGTGCCAGCTCACCAATTACAGGGAATCAGCCCCAGCATTTT
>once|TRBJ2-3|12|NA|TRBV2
CASSETLEFWYF
TGTGCCAGCAGTGAAACACTAGAGTTTTGGTATTTT
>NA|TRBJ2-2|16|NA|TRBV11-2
CASSLDMGANPGELFF
TGTGCCAGCAGCTTAGATATGGGGGCGAACCCCGGGGAGCTGTTTTTT
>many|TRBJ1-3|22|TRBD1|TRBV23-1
CASRKDRGPTERQACSGNTIYF
TGCGCCAGCAGAAAAGACAGGGGACCGACCGAACGTCAGGCTTGCTCTGGAAACACCATATATTTT
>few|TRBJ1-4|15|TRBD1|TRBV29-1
CSVLRGTATNEKLFF
TGCAGCGTACTCAGGGGGACAGCAACTAATGAAAAACTGTTTTTT
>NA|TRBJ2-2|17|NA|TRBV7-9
CASSSSSFRSNTGELFF
TGTGCCAGCAGTTCTTCTAGCTTCCGATCGAACACCGGGGAGCTGTTTTTT
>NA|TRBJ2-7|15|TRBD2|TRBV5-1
CASSLGVAGSYEQYF
TGCGCCAGCAGCTTGGGGGTAGCGGGATCGTACGAGCAGTACTTC
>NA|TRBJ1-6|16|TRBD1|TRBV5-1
CASSLYRTGDNSPLHF
TGCGCCAGCAGCTTGTATCGGACAGGAGATAATTCACCCCTCCACTTT
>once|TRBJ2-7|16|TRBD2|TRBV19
CASSTELAGGPGEQYF
TGTGCCAGTAGTACAGAACTAGCGGGGGGGCCGGGCGAGCAGTACTTC
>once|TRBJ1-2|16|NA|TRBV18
CASSPLRDGVNYGYTF
TGTGCCAGCTCACCACTGCGGGACGGAGTTAACTATGGCTACACCTTC
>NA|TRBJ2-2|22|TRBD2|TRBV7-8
CASVGGELGLAGAFVGSGELFF
TGTGCCAGCGTGGGTGGGGAACTCGGACTAGCGGGAGCATTCGTTGGTAGCGGGGAGCTGTTTTTT
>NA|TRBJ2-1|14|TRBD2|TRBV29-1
CSVEGLAAYNEQFF
TGCAGCGTCGAAGGACTAGCGGCTTACAATGAGCAGTTCTTC
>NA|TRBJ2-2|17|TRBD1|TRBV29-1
CSVFGQGEVLSTGELFF
TGCAGCGTTTTTGGGCAGGGGGAAGTTTTGAGCACCGGGGAGCTGTTTTTT